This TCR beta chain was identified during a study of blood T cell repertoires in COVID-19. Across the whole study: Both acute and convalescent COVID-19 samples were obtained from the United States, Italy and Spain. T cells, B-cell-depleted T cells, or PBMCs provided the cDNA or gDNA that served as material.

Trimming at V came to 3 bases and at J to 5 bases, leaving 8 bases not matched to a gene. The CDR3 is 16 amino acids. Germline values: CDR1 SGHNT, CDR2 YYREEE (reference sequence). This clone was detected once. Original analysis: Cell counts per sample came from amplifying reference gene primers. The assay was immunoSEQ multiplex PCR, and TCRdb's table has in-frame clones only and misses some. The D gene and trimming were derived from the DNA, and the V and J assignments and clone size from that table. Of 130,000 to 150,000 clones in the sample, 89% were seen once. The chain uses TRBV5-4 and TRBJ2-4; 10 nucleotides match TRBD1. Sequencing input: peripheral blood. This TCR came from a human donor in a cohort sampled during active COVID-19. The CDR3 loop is CASSSATGTGENIQYF. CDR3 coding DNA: TGTGCCAGCAGCTCAGCCACCGGGACAGGGGAAAACATTCAGTACTTC.